Here is one TCR beta chain with its context. The antigen is unknown. At one boundary the junction diverges from the germline segment, which might be a read error. Synthesis of TCR beta cDNA was carried out from approximately 470 ng total RNA with a constant-region primer. It was through three nested multiplex PCR rounds of slightly modified ARM-PCR that TCR beta libraries arose. Forward primers for TRBV1-TRBV30 and a C-beta reverse primer served the first two PCR rounds, at about 9 cycles each. Using its own MiXCR run on the multiplex PCR reads, TCRdb lists one record per CDR3 protein. The sample lists about 200,000 distinct CDR3 sequences; less than 65% were seen once. The data were obtained in a study of tumor-infiltrating lymphocytes in primary liver carcinoma. In the study overall: Each sample had roughly 3.65 to 7.5 million productive TCRbeta reads regardless of tissue type.

The study's findings and limits: A significantly higher top-250-clone fraction was recorded for tumors than for blood (p = 0.039).

This CDR3 is 16 amino acids long. Germline CDR1 is SGHVS and CDR2 is FQNEAQ. Germline DNA was also extracted, and blood RNA derived from unsorted whole blood. Presurgery, around 4 milliliters of peripheral blood were collected. This sequence joins TRBV7-8 and TRBJ2-7; D might be TRBD2 (6 bases). The J call may not be correct, given that the DNA end is closer to TRBJ2-1. The TCR comes from an older woman with primary liver carcinoma and hepatitis B virus infection. The specimen sequenced was peripheral blood. CDR3: CTSSFYGAGRGYEQFF. CDR3 nucleotides: TGTACCAGCAGCTTTTACGGGGCGGGAAGAGGGTACGAGCAGTTCTTC.